This TCR beta chain appears in the sequencing data of a study of a mutant IDH1 vaccine in newly diagnosed glioma (dated by TCRdb to about 2021). Describing the broader study: Patients were given eight vaccinations, in weeks 1, 3, 5, 7, 11, 15, 19 and 23, which matched visits V03 through V10. Before enrollment, patients had received standard therapy of radiotherapy alone, temozolomide alone, or radiochemotherapy with temozolomide; most received the combination. For exploratory analyses, longitudinal TCRB deep sequencing was carried out in 25 treated patients wherever samples were available. Of the approximately 35 treated patients, approximately 60% were male and 37.5% were female, and the mean age was roughly 38 years. Peripheral blood was collected at six visits: V03 (baseline), V05, V07, V10, V12 and V13. Vaccination began 4-6 weeks after radiotherapy alone, or alongside temozolomide cycles in the chemotherapy-containing groups.

Taken with the paper, the label for time point translates to: week 5, during vaccination. A 20-mer mutant IDH1 peptide at 300 micrograms in Montanide made up each vaccine dose, which was injected subcutaneously together with topical imiquimod. All donors had newly diagnosed IDH1-mutant astrocytomas of WHO grade 3 or 4 that showed loss of nuclear ATRX. The samples were drawn from NOA16, a multicentre, single-arm, open-label phase I trial in Germany that tested a mutant IDH1 peptide vaccine in humans for the first time. The DNeasy Blood and Tissue Kit was used to extract genomic DNA from EDTA blood for TCRB sequencing. Based on the germline V gene, the CDR1 and CDR2 sequences are SGHVS and FNYEAQ. A distance of 13 bases separates the germline ends of V and J, which lose 5 bases and 2 bases respectively. The CDR3 numbers 14 residues from cysteine through phenylalanine. Of all the DNA, just the CDR3 is kept, 42 bases in frame from base 1.

The library was obtained by the immunoSEQ multiplex PCR assay. The hsTCRB Kit was used according to the manufacturer's protocol to amplify rearranged TCR beta chain sequences. TCRB libraries were sequenced on an Illumina MiSeq. Processing in the source paper ran as follows. Demultiplexing, trimming and gene mapping were performed with the kit vendor's proprietary platform. TCRdb obtained this table from immuneACCESS and retained in-frame rearrangements with V and J assigned. These tables miss some clones; where compared with another copy, unresolved V genes account for less than half of the shortfall, and the remainder is unexplained. The V and J calls and the clone size are those of that table, but D and trimming were determined from the DNA. The sample table holds 25,000 to 30,000 clones, of which about 76% were seen once. In total, the top ten clones hold almost 9.5% of the sample. On the study overall, not on this receptor specifically: No apparent relationship was observed between pseudoprogression and alterations in the top peripheral T cell clonotypes detected by TCRB sequencing. Immune responses induced by the vaccine were seen in roughly 92% of patients across multiple MHC alleles. The authors stated that sample limitations prevented analyses of patient blood samples from being reproduced. Availability determined which PBMC samples were chosen for TCRB deep sequencing.

Remarks on this clone: The antigen this receptor binds is unknown. Base-call qualities are not available, and no considerably larger clone is one nucleotide away.

Rearrangement joined TRBV7-6 to TRBJ2-7; no D segment can be confidently identified. The receptor's source is a man aged 35 to 55 with glioma. Here the sequenced sample was PBMCs, taken from a glioma patient whose treatment included an IDH1 peptide vaccine. The DNA sequence reads TGTGCCAGCAGCCCCGGGCGCCGAGCCTACGAGCAGTACTTC. It is translated as CASSPGRRAYEQYF.